These 32 T cell receptor beta chains came from one sample sequenced in a study of vaccination and CD4 T cells after COVID-19. The assay that was used to sequence DNA from cultured CD4+ T cells was the Oncomine TCR Beta short-read assay. One entry per CDR3 protein results from TCRdb running MiXCR on the PCR reads. In the table there are some 17,000 distinct CDR3 sequences, over 40% of which are singletons. Time point described: late sampling 161 to 241 days after vaccination in a few convalescent patients. Treatment defined: roughly 11-day PBMC culture with coronavirus spike peptide pools or control peptides (ViraFEST assay). The antigens of these receptors remain unknown. Sequences were derived from CD4+ T cells from blood, cultured in vitro, sampled about 7 months after SARS-CoV-2 vaccination. All receptors come from a human donor who had recovered from COVID-19.

This chain links TRBV6-1 with TRBJ1-2; a weak D match, TRBD1 (5 bases). V lost 6 bases and J lost 4, with 15 bases in between. The CDR3 extends over 14 amino acids. CDR1 MNHNS and CDR2 SASEGT come from the germline V gene. DNA of the CDR3: TGTGCCAGCAGAAGGAGCAGGGTCGTCTATGGCTACACCTTC. This encodes CASRRSRVVYGYTF.

V is TRBV9 and J is TRBJ2-2; 8 bases are shared with TRBD2. J lost 9 bases, V lost 0 bases, and 10 bases had no gene match. The length of the CDR3 is 16 residues. The germline CDR1 and CDR2 sequences are SGDLS and YYNGEE. The CDR3 region is CASSVAGGGPRRELFF. Written as DNA, the CDR3 is TGTGCCAGCAGCGTAGCCGGGGGGGGACCTCGCCGGGAGCTGTTTTTT.

The gene calls are TRBV15 and TRBJ2-7; TRBD2 matches 8 bases. The CDR3 has 17 amino acids. Germline V gene data show CDR1 as LNHNV and CDR2 as YYDKDF (reference sequence). The V segment lost 5 bases and the J segment 3 bases; nucleotides outside the gene matches: 15. CDR3 DNA: TGTGCCACCAGCCGGGGACTAGAGGGCTCCTTTTACTACGAGCAGTACTTC. Translated: CATSRGLEGSFYYEQYF.

The chain carries TRBV7-2 and TRBJ2-7; D tentatively reads TRBD1 or TRBD2 (5 bases each). Trimming cost V 6 bases and J 1 base, with 13 bases left between them. CDR1 and CDR2 (germline): SGHTA, FQGNSA. This CDR3 spans 14 amino acids. The CDR3 loop is CASRLSGLSYEQYF. CDR3 DNA: TGTGCCAGCAGACTGTCGGGGCTGTCCTACGAGCAGTACTTC.

The chain carries TRBV27 and TRBJ2-7; weak D call: TRBD1 (6 bases). The CDR3 totals 14 residues. V lost 3 bases to trimming and J lost 5 bases, with 14 bases between them. Germline V CDR1 and CDR2: MNHEY, SMNVEV (reference sequence). The CDR3 bases are TGTGCCAGCAGTTTTGGGTACAGGGCGGACGAGCAGTACTTC. The encoded protein is CASSFGYRADEQYF.

The chain couples TRBV28 to TRBJ1-2; D perhaps matches TRBD1 (6 bases). There are 13 residues in the CDR3. V was trimmed by 5 bases and J by 2 bases, leaving 9 bases between them. Germline CDR1 reads MDHEN; CDR2 reads SYDVKM. The CDR3 loop is CASSQDSNYGYTF. In nucleotides, the CDR3 is TGTGCCAGCAGTCAGGACAGCAACTATGGCTACACCTTC.

The rearrangement uses TRBV10-3 and TRBJ2-5; D unresolved. V shed 4 bases and J shed 2 bases, with 8 bases lying between them. There are 13 residues in the CDR3. The germline gives CDR1 ENHRY, CDR2 SYGVKD. The CDR3 sequence: CAISGTQQETQYF. DNA of the CDR3: TGTGCCATCAGTGGGACGCAGCAAGAGACCCAGTACTTC.

Only a few counts were recorded for this clonotype. This sequence joins TRBV6-1 and TRBJ2-5, with D unclear. Germline V gene sequence: CDR1 MNHNS, CDR2 SASEGT. The CDR3 loop spans 13 amino acids. V dropped 6 bases and J dropped 5 bases, with 13 bases sitting between them. In DNA, the CDR3 is TGTGCCAGCAGACCGAGTTCTTCGGAGACCCAGTACTTC. As protein: CASRPSSSETQYF.

V usage is TRBV20-1 and J usage is TRBJ2-2, with 8 bases identical to TRBD2. Germline CDR1 is DFQATT and CDR2 is SNEGSKA (reference sequence). Trimming cost V 0 bases and J 4 bases; bases outside gene matches: 4. The CDR3 has 15 amino acids. In DNA, the CDR3 is TGCAGTGCTAGAGACGGGACTAGGAGCACCGGGGAGCTGTTTTTT. Its protein is CSARDGTRSTGELFF.

The chain couples TRBV20-1 to TRBJ1-2; D not resolved. The CDR3 is 16 residues long. V lost 0 bases to trimming and J lost 5 bases, with 19 bases between them. The germline gives CDR1 DFQATT, CDR2 SNEGSKA (reference sequence). This CDR3 is CSARDGFLGSLYGYTF. CDR3 nucleotide sequence: TGCAGTGCTAGAGATGGGTTCTTGGGATCTCTTTATGGCTACACCTTC.

The chain employs TRBV27 and TRBJ2-7; weak D call: TRBD1 (6 bases). Looked up from germline, CDR1 is MNHEY and CDR2 is SMNVEV (reference sequence). The CDR3 is 14 residues long. V dropped 5 bases and J dropped 0 bases, with 11 bases sitting between them. CDR3 bases: TGTGCCAGCAGTCCCTGGACAGACTCCTACGAGCAGTACTTC. Translated: CASSPWTDSYEQYF.

V gene TRBV20-1 combines with J gene TRBJ1-1; D gene ambiguous. The CDR3 loop spans 11 amino acids. The germline V and J ends were trimmed by 5 bases and 2 bases, with 6 bases remaining between them. Germline CDR1 and CDR2: DFQATT and SNEGSKA (reference sequence). CDR3 sequence reads: CSAPRNTEAFF. CDR3 nucleotide sequence: TGCAGTGCTCCCCGTAACACTGAAGCTTTCTTT.

This clonotype has just a few counts. This chain connects TRBV27 to TRBJ2-7; perhaps TRBD2 as D (5 bases). Trimming removed 0 bases at V and 5 bases at J, with 11 bases between. Per germline, CDR1 MNHEY and CDR2 SMNVEV (reference sequence). The CDR3 extends over 14 amino acids. This CDR3 is CASSLSDGVHEQYF. The CDR3 nucleotides are TGTGCCAGCAGTTTATCCGACGGGGTCCACGAGCAGTACTTC.

There are a few counts of this clonotype. The V gene is TRBV27, the J gene TRBJ2-1; 10 positions agree with TRBD2. The trim removed 3 bases at V and 8 bases at J, leaving 7 bases unmatched. Germline lookup yields CDR1 MNHEY and CDR2 SMNVEV (reference sequence). The CDR3 is 15 residues long. The CDR3 nucleotides are TGTGCCAGCAGTTTGCGGAGCGGGAGGGCCTATGAGCAGTTCTTC. It codes for CASSLRSGRAYEQFF.

This chain uses TRBV20-1 with TRBJ2-1, with 11 bases that match TRBD1. Germline CDR1 and CDR2: DFQATT and SNEGSKA (reference sequence). The length of the CDR3 is 14 residues. V lost 6 bases, J lost 2 bases, and 3 bases stayed unmatched. CDR3 coding DNA: TGCAGTGCCCAGGACAGGGGGCCCTACAATGAGCAGTTCTTC. Translation gives CSAQDRGPYNEQFF.

This chain links TRBV7-9 with TRBJ1-5; TRBD1 agrees at 7 bases. The CDR3 is 17 residues long. The V segment lost 0 bases and the J segment 3 bases; nucleotides outside the gene matches: 8. In germline, CDR1 is SEHNR, CDR2 FQNEAQ (reference sequence). The CDR3 DNA is TGTGCCAGCAGCTTAGCCACGGGACAGCTATTCAATCAGCCCCAGCATTTT. Its protein product is CASSLATGQLFNQPQHF.

The chain combines TRBV6-5 with TRBJ1-1; 7 nucleotides agree with TRBD1. V lost 0 bases, J lost 5 bases, and 3 bases stayed unmatched. Germline V gene lookup returns CDR1 MNHEY and CDR2 SVGAGI. The CDR3 has 14 amino acids. The CDR3 sequence is CASSYSTGFTEAFF. The CDR3 DNA is TGTGCCAGCAGTTACTCGACAGGGTTTACTGAAGCTTTCTTT.

This clonotype was counted a few times. The CDR3 nucleotides are TGTGCCAGCAGCTTAGTTCGCACAGTGGGTGGTGGCTACACCTTC. It is translated as CASSLVRTVGGGYTF. The chain is built from TRBV7-2 and TRBJ1-2, with D unclear. CDR1 is SGHTA, CDR2 FQGNSA, per germline. V lost 1 base, J lost 7 bases, and 16 bases lay in between. This CDR3 comprises 15 residues. Together with reference TRBV7-2 and TRBJ1-2, the CDR3 gives the full variable domain: GAGVSQSPSNKVTEKGKDVELRCDPISGHTALYWYRQSLGQGLEFLIYFQGNSAPDKSGLPSDRFSAERTGGSVSTLTIQRTQQEDSAVYLCASSLVRTVGGGYTFGSGTRLTVV.

The gene calls are TRBV15 and TRBJ2-7; no definite D call. Between the trimmed V and J ends, which lost 0 bases and 3 bases, there was a span of 6 bases. The germline V gene has CDR1 LNHNV and CDR2 YYDKDF (reference sequence). This CDR3 contains 13 residues. CDR3 amino acids: CATSRDLGYEQYF. CDR3 coding DNA: TGTGCCACCAGCAGAGATCTCGGCTACGAGCAGTACTTC. Supplemented by reference TRBV15 and TRBJ2-7, the full variable domain reads DAMVIQNPRYQVTQFGKPVTLSCSQTLNHNVMYWYQQKSSQAPKLLFHYYDKDFNNEADTPDNFQSRRPNTSFCFLDIRSPGLGDTAMYLCATSRDLGYEQYFGPGTRLTVT.

The CDR3 loop is CASSLVIGSSYEQYF. The CDR3 DNA follows: TGTGCCAGCAGCTTAGTTATCGGGAGCTCCTACGAGCAGTACTTC. The chain joins TRBV7-2 to TRBJ2-7, with D perhaps TRBD2 (6 bases). Germline V gene data show CDR1 as SGHTA and CDR2 as FQGNSA. This CDR3 has 15 amino acids. The ends were cut back, 1 base at V and 0 bases at J, with 10 bases in the middle.

V gene TRBV20-1 combines with J gene TRBJ2-3; D remains unclear. The CDR3 has 13 residues. The germline V and J ends were trimmed by 6 bases and 2 bases, with 12 bases remaining between them. CDR1 DFQATT and CDR2 SNEGSKA come from the germline V gene (reference sequence). The CDR3 loop is CSASATYTDTQYF. CDR3 coding DNA: TGCAGTGCCTCGGCTACATACACAGATACGCAGTATTTT.

CDR3 coding DNA: TGTGCCAGCAGTGACTGGAACAGGGGCGGTGGCTACACCTTC. As protein: CASSDWNRGGGYTF. The J gene is TRBJ1-2, the V gene TRBV6-4, with TRBD1 matching 7 bases. The germline V gene encodes CDR1 MRHNA and CDR2 SNTAGT. The CDR3 spans 14 residues. The trim removed 1 base at V and 7 bases at J, leaving 6 bases unmatched.

In DNA, the CDR3 is TGTGCCAGCAGCTTAGCCCGGACTAGGACCGGGGAGCTGTTTTTT. This encodes CASSLARTRTGELFF. The gene calls are TRBV7-2 and TRBJ2-2; 7 positions agree with TRBD2. CDR3 size: 15 residues. Germline V gene data show CDR1 as SGHTA and CDR2 as FQGNSA. The V gene end was trimmed by 0 bases and the J gene end by 5 bases; junction bases not matched to a gene: 3.

The chain combines TRBV5-1 with TRBJ2-5; 10 nucleotides match TRBD2. Germline values: CDR1 SGHRS, CDR2 YFSETQ. J was trimmed by 0 bases and V by 1 base; bases with no gene match: 6. The CDR3 has 17 amino acids. CDR3 protein: CASSLTPSGGNQETQYF. Written as DNA, the CDR3 is TGCGCCAGCAGCTTGACGCCTAGCGGGGGAAACCAAGAGACCCAGTACTTC.

V gene TRBV2 combines with J gene TRBJ2-5, with D possibly being TRBD2 (5 bases). V was cut by 6 bases and J by 0 bases, with 5 bases left in between. This CDR3 is built from 12 residues. From germline, CDR1 is SNHLY and CDR2 FYNNEI. The chain's CDR3 is CASRRDQETQYF. CDR3 bases: TGTGCCAGCAGGAGGGACCAAGAGACCCAGTACTTC.

In this sample, this clonotype turned up once. The V call is TRBV11-2, the J call TRBJ2-3, with a possible D match to TRBD1 (5 bases). Germline V CDR1 and CDR2: SGHAT, FQNNGV. V was clipped by 7 bases and J by 2 bases, with 13 bases between them. The CDR3 covers 14 residues. CDR3 in amino acids: CASNLDTNTDTQYF. The CDR3 nucleotides read TGTGCCAGCAACCTGGACACCAACACAGATACGCAGTATTTT.

V usage is TRBV7-2 and J usage is TRBJ2-3, with 7 bases matching TRBD2. After removal of 5 bases from V and 9 bases from J, the junction contained 11 bases not matched to a gene. This CDR3 contains 14 residues. Per the germline V gene, CDR1 is SGHTA and CDR2 is FQGNSA. CDR3 bases: TGTGCCAGCAGCGAATCCGGGACTACCAAAACGCAGTATTTT. Amino acids: CASSESGTTKTQYF.

The CDR3 DNA reads as TGTGCCAGCAGTTTACGTAATTCCTACGAGCAGTACTTC. It yields the protein CASSLRNSYEQYF. V usage is TRBV27 and J usage is TRBJ2-7; D uncertain. Germline assignment: CDR1 MNHEY and CDR2 SMNVEV (reference sequence). There are 13 residues in the CDR3. Trimming stripped 2 bases from V and 1 base from J, with 6 bases between.

V usage is TRBV5-4 and J usage is TRBJ2-3; possibly TRBD2 for D (5 bases). V lost 4 bases and J 5 bases, leaving 20 bases between the germline ends. CDR3 size: 16 residues. CDR1 and CDR2 from the germline V gene are SGHNT and YYREEE (reference sequence). The CDR3 loop is CASSPRVGRTGDTQYF. In DNA form, the CDR3 reads TGTGCCAGCAGCCCTAGGGTCGGAAGGACTGGAGATACGCAGTATTTT.

The chain couples TRBV6-1 to TRBJ2-1; D might be TRBD2 (5 bases). Trimming took off 7 bases at V and 2 bases at J, with 12 bases between the two ends. CDR1 and CDR2 from the germline V gene are MNHNS and SASEGT. The CDR3 is made up of 14 amino acids. DNA for the CDR3: TGTGCCAGCACCCGGGTGGGAGCCTACAATGAGCAGTTCTTC. Translation: CASTRVGAYNEQFF.

This clonotype occurred once. The V call is TRBV20-1, the J call TRBJ1-6; tentatively, D is TRBD1 (5 bases). Trimming stripped 3 bases from V and 9 bases from J, with 12 bases between. The CDR3 contains 13 residues. The germline CDR1 and CDR2 sequences are DFQATT and SNEGSKA (reference sequence). In DNA, the CDR3 is TGCAGTGCTAGTTGGGGCCTTAGTTCACCCCTCCACTTT. Its protein is CSASWGLSSPLHF.

This clonotype has a handful of counts. The chain links TRBV7-8 to TRBJ1-2; D uncertain. Germline CDR1 reads SGHVS; CDR2 reads FQNEAQ. The CDR3 runs 15 residues. With 1 base removed from V and 0 bases from J, the gap between germline ends came to 9 bases. The CDR3 is CASSLVGVANYGYTF. The CDR3 DNA is TGTGCCAGCAGCTTAGTTGGGGTGGCTAACTATGGCTACACCTTC.